A single sample gave rise to the 11 T cell receptor beta chains below, sequenced in a study of cytomegalovirus exposure and HLA in healthy donors. PCR used 60 Vbeta primers and 13 Jbeta primers. TCRdb keeps only in-frame clones here, not all; method: immunoSEQ multiplex PCR. The table has 130,000 to 150,000 clones, roughly 76% seen once. The specimen sequenced was PBMCs. These receptors originate from a woman between 40 and 55 years old in good health and CMV-seronegative.

The chain uses TRBV4-1 and TRBJ2-1; TRBD2 matches 9 bases. Germline trimming cut 3 bases from V and 5 bases from J; bases unmatched to any gene: 14. This CDR3 spans 18 amino acids. Germline assignment: CDR1 MGHRA and CDR2 YSYEKL. In DNA form, the CDR3 reads TGCGCCAGCAGCCATCCCTCGCGGCGGGGGGGCCAAGACAATGAGCAGTTCTTC. Protein product: CASSHPSRRGGQDNEQFF.

J is TRBJ1-1 and V is TRBV6-1, with a tentative D call TRBD1 (6 bases). The germline CDR1 and CDR2 sequences are MNHNS and SASEGT. V was shortened by 3 bases and J by 4 bases, with 18 bases between the two germline ends. The CDR3 extends over 16 amino acids. This chain's CDR3 is CASSDPGVGSGTEAFF. The CDR3 bases are TGTGCCAGCAGTGACCCAGGGGTGGGCTCAGGCACTGAAGCTTTCTTT.

The CDR3 sequence is CASSLTGIYFQPQHF. CDR3 bases: TGTGCCAGCAGCTTAACGGGAATCTATTTCCAGCCCCAGCATTTT. The J gene is TRBJ1-5, the V gene TRBV5-5, with D uncertain. Trimming cost V 2 bases and J 7 bases, with 16 bases left between them. The germline V gene encodes CDR1 SGHKS and CDR2 YYEKEE (reference sequence). The CDR3 consists of 15 residues.

This clone has only a few counts. The chain couples TRBV5-6 to TRBJ1-2; 10 positions agree with TRBD1. The germline CDR1 and CDR2 sequences are SGHDT and YYEEEE. The V and J ends lost 3 bases and 3 bases, in that order; junction bases with no gene match: 5. The CDR3 is 15 residues long. CDR3 nucleotides: TGTGCCAGCAGCTCACGGGACAGGGGACACTATGGCTACACCTTC. It encodes CASSSRDRGHYGYTF.

The DNA of the CDR3 is TGTGCCACCTCCGGACAGCCGACCGCTAATGAAAAACTGTTTTTT. This translates into CATSGQPTANEKLFF. This chain links TRBV6-5 with TRBJ1-4, with D maybe TRBD1 (6 bases). Germline V lookup: CDR1 MNHEY, CDR2 SVGAGI. Trimming removed 10 bases from V and 3 bases from J, with 18 bases in between. There are 15 residues in the CDR3.

CDR3 in amino acids: CASSPGGTVDEKLFF. The CDR3 nucleotides read TGTGCCAGTAGTCCAGGAGGGACAGTCGATGAAAAACTGTTTTTT. The chain links TRBV19 to TRBJ1-4, with TRBD1 matching over 7 bases. V dropped 5 bases and J dropped 6; count of bases not matched to a gene: 9. Germline V gene lookup returns CDR1 LNHDA and CDR2 SQIVND (reference sequence). The CDR3 runs 15 residues.

This sequence joins TRBV4-2 and TRBJ1-1; tentatively, D is TRBD1 (6 bases). Germline V gene sequence: CDR1 LGHNA, CDR2 YNFKEQ. V was trimmed by 2 bases and J by 0 bases, leaving 10 bases between them. The CDR3 has 15 amino acids. The CDR3 DNA reads as TGTGCCAGCAGCCAAATGGGACAAATGAACACTGAAGCTTTCTTT. It translates to CASSQMGQMNTEAFF.

The chain links TRBV23-1 to TRBJ2-3; no definite D call. TRBV23-1 is flagged as an ORF with uncertain function. The CDR3 is 15 amino acids. The ends were cut back, 9 bases at V and 2 bases at J, with 18 bases in the middle. The DNA of the CDR3 is TGCGCCAGTCCCGCAGGCCCCCTACCCACAGATACGCAGTATTTT. The encoded protein is CASPAGPLPTDTQYF.

This chain connects TRBV19 to TRBJ1-2; TRBD1 aligns across 7 bases. V was pared by 6 bases and J by 9 bases, with 16 bases of the junction left unmatched. The CDR3 runs 15 residues. Germline values: CDR1 LNHDA, CDR2 SQIVND (reference sequence). CDR3 loop: CASSYTSTGLVRYTF. The CDR3 nucleotides read TGTGCCAGTAGCTATACCTCGACAGGGCTCGTACGCTACACCTTC.

J is TRBJ2-5 and V is TRBV2; 8 nucleotides match TRBD1. The CDR3 sequence is 15 residues long. Germline assignment: CDR1 SNHLY and CDR2 FYNNEI. V lost 7 bases to trimming and J lost 7 bases; unmatched junction nucleotides: 14. The CDR3 region is CASTEAGGEYGTQYF. DNA of the CDR3: TGTGCCAGCACAGAGGCAGGGGGCGAGTATGGGACCCAGTACTTC.

The chain joins TRBV7-9 to TRBJ1-6; perhaps TRBD1 as D (6 bases). The germline gives CDR1 SEHNR, CDR2 FQNEAQ (reference sequence). The V gene lost 0 bases and the J gene lost 10 bases, with 13 bases spanning the gap. The CDR3 has 15 residues. The CDR3 DNA is TGTGCCAGCAGCTTAGCTCAGGGGTCTACGTCACCCCTCCACTTT. As protein: CASSLAQGSTSPLHF.